Below are 24 T cell receptor beta chains sequenced from a single sample in a study of cytomegalovirus exposure and HLA in healthy donors (dated by TCRdb to the late 2010s). The library was obtained by the immunoSEQ multiplex PCR assay. For the multiplex PCR, a mixture combining 60 forward primers for TCR Vbeta segments and 13 reverse primers for TCR Jbeta segments was used. The table comes from immuneACCESS by way of TCRdb, which keeps in-frame sequences with V and J called. Part of the clones is missing from these tables; in studies checked, under half for an unresolved V gene and the rest for unknown reasons. For this sample there are fewer than 200,000 clones; approximately 80% appear just once. In total, the top ten clones hold 6.5% to 7.5% of the sample. The sample was PBMCs. Receptors were obtained from a woman under 40 in good health and CMV-seropositive.

The rearrangement uses TRBV5-3 and TRBJ2-7; D gene uncertain. TRBV5-3 is an ORF, and what it does is uncertain. This CDR3 has 12 amino acids. Trimming took off 8 bases at V and 3 bases at J, with 12 bases between the two ends. The CDR3 DNA reads TGTGCCAGTACCGACTCGCTCTACGAGCAGTACTTC. This sequence encodes CASTDSLYEQYF.

The CDR3 reads CASSRGGTGPMNTEAFF. CDR3 sequence (DNA): TGTGCCAGCAGTCGGGGGGGGACAGGGCCCATGAACACTGAAGCTTTCTTT. The chain is built from TRBV2 and TRBJ1-1; the match to TRBD1 covers 9 bases. Germline V gene sequence: CDR1 SNHLY, CDR2 FYNNEI. This CDR3 is 17 amino acids long. V shed 5 bases and J 0 bases; nucleotides not matched to a gene: 10.

V usage is TRBV6-4 and J usage is TRBJ2-3; the D gene is possibly TRBD2 (7 bases). Looked up from germline, CDR1 is MRHNA and CDR2 is SNTAGT. This CDR3 is 18 amino acids long. V lost 0 bases and J lost 0, with 16 bases in between. In DNA, the CDR3 is TGTGCCAGCAGTGACTCAAGGGGCGGGGGCCCTAGCACAGATACGCAGTATTTT. Amino acid sequence: CASSDSRGGGPSTDTQYF.

The chain joins TRBV5-5 to TRBJ2-7; D ambiguous. The CDR3 is 11 amino acids. Trimming cost V 6 bases and J 3 bases, with 7 bases left between them. CDR1 is SGHKS and CDR2 is YYEKEE in the germline V gene (reference sequence). CDR3 coding DNA: TGTGCCAGCACCGCAGACTACGAGCAGTACTTC. Translating gives CASTADYEQYF.

The gene calls are TRBV18 and TRBJ1-2; possible D gene TRBD1, 5 bases. CDR1 KGHSH and CDR2 LQKENI come from the germline V gene. Trimming removed 3 bases at V and 4 bases at J, with 18 bases between. CDR3 length: 16 residues. CDR3 amino acids: CASSPQSRVSSYGYTF. CDR3 sequence (DNA): TGTGCCAGCTCACCGCAGTCCAGGGTTTCGAGCTATGGCTACACCTTC.

V and J are TRBV11-2 and TRBJ2-5; 11 bases line up with TRBD2. CDR1 is SGHAT, CDR2 FQNNGV, per germline. The V segment lost 5 bases and the J segment 4 bases; nucleotides outside the gene matches: 9. The CDR3 is 16 residues long. Here the CDR3 DNA reads TGTGCCAGCAGCGATTCGCTAGCGGGGGGTTTAGAGACCCAGTACTTC. This sequence encodes CASSDSLAGGLETQYF.

The chain recombines TRBV29-1 with TRBJ1-1; D is possibly TRBD1 (5 bases). This CDR3 region has 15 residues. Germline V CDR1 and CDR2: SQVTM, ANQGSEA. V was trimmed by 3 bases and J by 1 base, leaving 15 bases between them. The DNA for the CDR3 is TGCAGCGTTGAGGTGTCAGGGAGGGCGAACACTGAAGCTTTCTTT. Translation gives CSVEVSGRANTEAFF.

This chain connects TRBV9 to TRBJ2-2, with D possibly being TRBD1 (5 bases). The V gene lost 2 bases and the J gene lost 5 bases, with 19 bases spanning the gap. Germline V lookup: CDR1 SGDLS, CDR2 YYNGEE. CDR3 size: 17 residues. The CDR3 loop reads CASSVRAGHGWTGELFF. For the CDR3, the DNA is TGTGCCAGCAGCGTCAGGGCAGGGCATGGTTGGACCGGGGAGCTGTTTTTT.

J is TRBJ1-2 and V is TRBV5-6; TRBD1 matches 9 bases. V was clipped by 6 bases and J by 4 bases; unmatched bases: 7. The germline V gene encodes CDR1 SGHDT and CDR2 YYEEEE. This CDR3 is built from 14 residues. The CDR3 sequence: CASIGTGTSYGYTF. DNA of the CDR3: TGTGCCAGCATAGGGACAGGGACTAGCTATGGCTACACCTTC.

The chain is built from TRBV7-6 and TRBJ2-1; 8 positions agree with TRBD1. V was clipped by 0 bases and J by 7 bases; unmatched bases: 8. CDR3 length equals 16 residues. The V gene's germline CDR1 is SGHVS and CDR2 FNYEAQ. The CDR3: CASSLAFRDRKNEQFF. In DNA, the CDR3 is TGTGCCAGCAGCTTAGCTTTCCGGGACAGGAAAAATGAGCAGTTCTTC. Complete variable domain (other parts from reference TRBV7-6 and TRBJ2-1): GAGVSQSPRYKVTKRGQDVALRCDPISGHVSLYWYRQALGQGPEFLTYFNYEAQQDKSGLPNDRFSAERPEGSISTLTIQRTEQRDSAMYRCASSLAFRDRKNEQFFGPGTRLTVL.

This clone was counted only a few times. The chain links TRBV12-5 to TRBJ2-5; D is ambiguous. The V gene lost 6 bases and the J gene lost 0 bases, with 5 bases spanning the gap. The CDR3 length is 12 residues. Germline CDR1 and CDR2: LGHNT and FRNRAP. The DNA for the CDR3 is TGTGCTAGTGGCCGGGACCAAGAGACCCAGTACTTC. Protein sequence: CASGRDQETQYF. Variable domain in full (rest from reference TRBV12-5 and TRBJ2-5): DARVTQTPRHKVTEMGQEVTMRCQPILGHNTVFWYRQTMMQGLELLAYFRNRAPLDDSGMPKDRFSAEMPDATLATLKIQPSEPRDSAVYFCASGRDQETQYFGPGTRLLVL.

The rearrangement uses TRBV4-1 and TRBJ1-2; TRBD1 matches at 7 bases. The CDR3 length is 15 residues. The germline CDR1 and CDR2 sequences are MGHRA and YSYEKL. The V gene end was trimmed by 5 bases and the J gene end by 4 bases; junction bases not matched to a gene: 10. CDR3 protein: CASSSPGTAFYGYTF. The DNA of the CDR3 is TGCGCCAGCAGCTCCCCCGGGACAGCGTTCTATGGCTACACCTTC.

The rearrangement joins TRBV7-6 to TRBJ1-6; weak D call: TRBD1 (6 bases). The CDR3 totals 14 residues. Germline loops: CDR1 SGHVS, CDR2 FNYEAQ. With 1 base removed from V and 7 bases from J, the gap between germline ends came to 8 bases. DNA of the CDR3: TGTGCCAGCAGCTTAGAGGGGGGGAATTCACCCCTCCACTTT. Its protein is CASSLEGGNSPLHF.

This clone has only a few counts. The CDR3 DNA reads TGTGCCAGCAGTTACCAACTAGCGGGGCCACAAGAGACCCAGTACTTC. Residues: CASSYQLAGPQETQYF. The J gene is TRBJ2-5, the V gene TRBV6-5, with TRBD2 identical over 10 bases. Looked up from germline, CDR1 is MNHEY and CDR2 is SVGAGI. This CDR3 is built from 16 residues. J lost 2 bases, V lost 2 bases, and 5 bases had no gene match.

V gene TRBV9 combines with J gene TRBJ2-3; perhaps TRBD1 as D (5 bases). The CDR3 has 15 residues. CDR1 is SGDLS and CDR2 is YYNGEE in the germline V gene. Deletions cut 6 bases from V and 0 bases from J, with 14 bases between. CDR3 nucleotides: TGTGCCAGCAACTCACAGGACCGTAGCACAGATACGCAGTATTTT. The encoded protein is CASNSQDRSTDTQYF.

The V call is TRBV7-9, the J call TRBJ1-6; D is unclear. The CDR3 sequence is 18 residues long. The ends were cut back, 0 bases at V and 10 bases at J, with 22 bases in the middle. Per the germline V gene, CDR1 is SEHNR and CDR2 is FQNEAQ (reference sequence). The CDR3 is CASSLAAPQLVRGSPLHF. CDR3 DNA sequence: TGTGCCAGCAGCTTAGCGGCTCCCCAGTTGGTCCGCGGATCACCCCTCCACTTT.

The chain employs TRBV30 and TRBJ1-1; a possible D gene is TRBD1 (5 bases). Trimming took 3 bases from V and 1 from J, leaving 15 bases between them. The CDR3 contains 15 residues. Looked up from germline, CDR1 is GTSNPN and CDR2 is SVGIG (reference sequence). The CDR3 region has the DNA TGTGCCTGGAGAGGGAACAGGAGAAAGAACACTGAAGCTTTCTTT. Translation gives CAWRGNRRKNTEAFF.

Here the CDR3 reads CASRLSGTGNNEQFF. The DNA for the CDR3 is TGTGCCAGCAGACTATCCGGGACAGGGAACAATGAGCAGTTCTTC. The chain joins TRBV7-9 to TRBJ2-1; 9 nucleotides match TRBD1. This CDR3 region has 15 residues. Germline trimming cut 6 bases from V and 5 bases from J; bases unmatched to any gene: 8. CDR1 is SEHNR, CDR2 FQNEAQ, per germline (reference sequence).

The J gene is TRBJ1-1, the V gene TRBV5-1; D is unresolved. The germline V gene encodes CDR1 SGHRS and CDR2 YFSETQ. The V and J ends lost 4 bases and 0 bases respectively, with 19 bases between them. The CDR3 covers 17 residues. The CDR3, as DNA: TGCGCCAGCAGCCGGCCGGGAGGGAATCACATGAACACTGAAGCTTTCTTT. Translated: CASSRPGGNHMNTEAFF.

This clone was seen more than once but under ten times. This chain joins TRBV28 and TRBJ2-2; 8 bases agree with TRBD1. With 6 bases clipped from V and 5 bases from J, the junction kept 5 bases outside the gene matches. Germline V gene data show CDR1 as MDHEN and CDR2 as SYDVKM. The CDR3 consists of 14 residues. CDR3 nucleotides: TGTGCCAGCAGCTCAGGGGGCTTTACCGGGGAGCTGTTTTTT. Translating it yields CASSSGGFTGELFF.

The J gene is TRBJ2-1, the V gene TRBV5-5; maybe TRBD1 (5 bases). The germline CDR1 and CDR2 sequences are SGHKS and YYEKEE (reference sequence). The CDR3 consists of 15 residues. V was pared by 6 bases and J by 4 bases, with 17 bases between. The DNA for the CDR3 is TGTGCCAGCACCCTGAGGCGCAGGGATTACAATGAGCAGTTCTTC. Amino acid sequence: CASTLRRRDYNEQFF.

J is TRBJ2-2 and V is TRBV5-6; the match to TRBD1 covers 8 bases. V shed 4 bases, J shed 6 bases, and the junction held 8 bases outside the gene matches. The CDR3 contains 15 residues. Germline V gene data show CDR1 as SGHDT and CDR2 as YYEEEE. The CDR3 DNA is TGTGCCAGCAGCCTACAGGGGGGACCGGCCGGGGAGCTGTTTTTT. It specifies CASSLQGGPAGELFF. The full variable domain, in which reference TRBV5-6 and TRBJ2-2 provide the parts outside the CDR3, is DAGVTQSPTHLIKTRGQQVTLRCSPKSGHDTVSWYQQALGQGPQFIFQYYEEEERQRGNFPDRFSGHQFPNYSSELNVNALLLGDSALYLCASSLQGGPAGELFFGEGSRLTVL.

The chain carries TRBV2 and TRBJ2-1; D gene uncertain. Per the germline V gene, CDR1 is SNHLY and CDR2 is FYNNEI. V lost 4 bases and J lost 0, with 7 bases in between. The CDR3 loop spans 14 amino acids. The CDR3 bases are TGTGCCAGCAGTGTGGAGAGCTCCTACAATGAGCAGTTCTTC. Protein sequence: CASSVESSYNEQFF.

The V gene is TRBV6-1, the J gene TRBJ2-3; weak D call: TRBD2 (5 bases). CDR3 length: 17 residues. Germline assignment: CDR1 MNHNS and CDR2 SASEGT. Trimming shortened V by 2 bases and J by 6 bases, and 21 bases separated the two germline ends. Here the CDR3 DNA reads TGTGCCAGCAGTGAATTAGTCCGGGCCCTGTGGGAGGATACGCAGTATTTT. It translates to CASSELVRALWEDTQYF.